The rows below give T cell receptor beta chains drawn from one sample of a study of OX40 agonist ivuxolimab in advanced cancers. Measured with immunoSEQ multiplex PCR; TCRdb has only the in-frame clones, and not every one. The sample records tens of thousands of clones, around 84% being singletons. This material consisted of CD4+ or CD8+ T cells sorted from blood, taken in a trial of the OX40 agonist ivuxolimab. All receptors come from an adult with an advanced solid tumor such as melanoma, head and neck, liver or kidney cancer. Both conserved end residues are part of each CDR3.

TRBV28 | 13 | CASSLRPAGGYTF
TRBV29-1 | 14 | CSARGREGAETQYF
TRBV12-1 | 17 | CASRRTAPFLLTYGYTF
TRBV2 | 11 | CATMITGTQYF
TRBV6-6 | 12 | CASSYSEETQYF
TRBV11-1 | 14 | CASSLDRGAGELFF
TRBV19 | 15 | CASSMGVDSNQPQHF
TRBV28 | 15 | CDIGTSLSSYNEQFF
TRBV18 | 16 | CASSQGAPSSYNEQFF
TRBV28 | 17 | CATWPSGRDGGTTEQFF
TRBV9 | 16 | CASSVGGGGTSETQYF
TRBV5-1 | 15 | CASSFLAGGTDTQYF
TRBV5-4 | 18 | CASSPPGGAGSITDTQYF
TRBV11-2 | 13 | CASSLDMQGISFF
TRBV18 | 14 | CASSPGQGPYEQYF
TRBV7-2 | 14 | CASTRSGTWLEQFF
TRBV5-1 | 16 | CASRRELAGDEETQYF
TRBV28 | 17 | CASSSWTSLSGANVLTF
TRBV27 | 15 | CASAPGGGAGSPLHF
TRBV4-1 | 15 | CASSQVGQGGEKLFF
TRBV28 | 15 | CASSFLAGDKAEQFF
TRBV5-1 | 13 | CASSLGAFLGQYF
TRBV9 | 14 | CASSVAPVSYEQYF
TRBV27 | 13 | CASRRTENTEAFF
TRBV30 | 12 | CAWSVGGNTIYF
TRBV6-6 | 11 | CASTGNTEAFF
TRBV6-1 | 15 | CASRVGLEYYNEQFF
TRBV6-6 | 15 | CASSAIGAMNTEAFF
TRBV28 | 14 | CASSPGQGFNEQFF
TRBV5-5 | 17 | CASSWAGAFYRTDTQYF
TRBV6-1 | 14 | CASSEVYWKAEAFF
TRBV19 | 15 | CASSIREASGYEQYF
TRBV5-1 | 16 | CASSLEGQRLHYEQYF
TRBV4-2 | 15 | CASSQEAGGAYEQYF
TRBV21-1 | 14 | CASTVRDGTYEQYF
TRBV19 | 15 | CASSFGHGVDEKLFF
TRBV7-2 | 17 | CASSLSQINANTGELFF
TRBV19 | 17 | CASSTLPGQLIPSGYTF
TRBV7-2 | 14 | CASSLEPSGNTIYF
TRBV4-2 | 16 | CASSQVDGFLQETQYF
TRBV19 | 17 | CASSISPTGTGFHEQYF
TRBV2 | 14 | CASRGQYSNQPQHF
TRBV25-1 | 15 | CASSELGSLGYEQYF
TRBV4-1 | 17 | CASLPGLAGADKNIQYF
TRBV5-6 | 12 | CASSLTATEAFF
TRBV4-1 | 15 | CASSQPGQGLYEQYF
TRBV11-1 | 15 | CASSPDRISGNTIYF
TRBV4-1 | 16 | CASSEPGLAGADTQYF
TRBV18 | 15 | CASSPPIRTITEAFF
TRBV6-1 | 15 | CASSAPGKGKETQYF
TRBV28 | 16 | CASTDRVGFSGNTIYF